This T cell receptor (beta chain) was observed in a study of blood T cells in healthy people across ages. Next came a second PCR, run for about 7 to 12 cycles, which used a sample-barcoded 5' primer along with a J-beta primer mix. TCRdb ran MiXCR on the 5' RACE reads and lists one entry per CDR3 protein. This sample has 1.5 million to 2 million distinct CDR3 sequences, with approximately 30% found just once. A note on this clonotype: One base away lies a much larger clone, so this may be a sequencing read error.

Germline CDR1 and CDR2: MNHEY and SMNVEV (reference sequence). The CDR3 is made up of 13 amino acids. The TCR was taken from a woman aged 25 to 39 in good health. The gene calls are TRBV27 and TRBJ2-1, with D possibly TRBD2 on 5 matching bases. The material sequenced was blood. The CDR3 coding sequence is TGTGCCGGCAGTTTATCGGGATTTAATGAGCAGTTCTTC. Encoded protein: CAGSLSGFNEQFF.